The 15 T cell receptor beta chains reported below all come from one sample, sequenced in a study of beta chain features in type 1 diabetes. No antigens are known for them. Study outcomes and limitations: Shortening of TCRB CDR3s, moderate but significant, appeared in all four CD4+ subsets of Type 1 diabetes patients.

Of the isolated RNA, all was reverse transcribed, and so the sequenced material was expressed TCRB transcripts. Profiling relied on immunoSEQ multiplex PCR, and the TCRdb table lists in-frame clones only, not all of them. The data contain a few hundred thousand clones, over 8.5% of them singletons. The sample comprised central memory CD4+ T cells from blood. These receptors originate from a man in his thirties or forties with type 1 diabetes.

The J gene is TRBJ2-2, the V gene TRBV11-3; 8 bases are a match to TRBD1. This CDR3 has 15 amino acids. The germline V gene has CDR1 SGHNT and CDR2 YENEEA. Germline trimming cut 4 bases from V and 5 bases from J; bases unmatched to any gene: 6. For the CDR3, the DNA is TGTGCCAGCAGCTCCAGGGGGCGACGTACCGGGGAGCTGTTTTTT. Protein: CASSSRGRRTGELFF.

This clone has more than one count but fewer than ten. The CDR3 protein is CASRPFGGLTSTDTQYF. The CDR3 DNA is TGTGCCAGCAGACCTTTCGGGGGGCTCACTAGCACAGATACGCAGTATTTT. The chain joins TRBV28 to TRBJ2-3, with a weak D call TRBD2 (7 bases). The CDR3 consists of 17 residues. Germline values: CDR1 MDHEN, CDR2 SYDVKM. Trimming removed 6 bases from V and 0 bases from J, with 19 bases in between.

The gene calls are TRBV2 and TRBJ1-1; 7 bases are a match to TRBD1. V was clipped by 9 bases and J by 1 base; unmatched bases: 5. Germline CDR1 SNHLY, CDR2 FYNNEI. The CDR3 is 13 amino acids. CDR3 in DNA: TGTGCCAGTCAAGGACAGGCGAACACTGAAGCTTTCTTT. It encodes CASQGQANTEAFF.

The rearrangement joins TRBV18 to TRBJ1-5, with TRBD1 matching 9 bases. With 6 bases clipped from V and 5 bases from J, the junction kept 5 bases outside the gene matches. The CDR3 has 14 amino acids. The germline V gene encodes CDR1 KGHSH and CDR2 LQKENI. The CDR3 coding sequence is TGTGCCAGCTCGCGACAGGGGGACGATCAGCCCCAGCATTTT. Residues: CASSRQGDDQPQHF.

This clone was detected ten times or more. The chain recombines TRBV29-1 with TRBJ2-5, with a tentative D call TRBD2 (6 bases). The V gene lost 8 bases and the J gene lost 1 base, with 11 bases spanning the gap. This CDR3 has 12 residues. CDR1 and CDR2 (germline): SQVTM, ANQGSEA. The CDR3 here is CSCWTTQETQYF. The CDR3 bases are TGCAGCTGCTGGACTACCCAAGAGACCCAGTACTTC.

This clone was counted between two and nine times. The V gene is TRBV6-6, the J gene TRBJ2-7, with a tentative D call TRBD1 (6 bases). V dropped 0 bases and J dropped 5 bases, with 14 bases sitting between them. CDR3 length: 15 amino acids. Germline CDR1 is MNHNY and CDR2 is SVGAGI (reference sequence). The CDR3 spells CASSYSPWTANEQYF. As DNA, the CDR3 is TGTGCCAGCAGTTACTCGCCCTGGACAGCGAACGAGCAGTACTTC.

This clone was found a few times. The V and J genes are TRBV14 and TRBJ2-3; no reliable D call. The V end was cut by 1 base, the J end by 1 base, with 12 bases between. Germline lookup yields CDR1 SGHDN and CDR2 FVKESK. This CDR3 region has 16 residues. The DNA of the CDR3 is TGTGCCAGCAGCCAAGCCCAGGATCGGGGCACAGATACGCAGTATTTT. Protein sequence: CASSQAQDRGTDTQYF.

The genes are TRBV4-1 and TRBJ1-2; weak D call: TRBD1 (5 bases). Germline V gene data show CDR1 as MGHRA and CDR2 as YSYEKL. This CDR3 is built from 15 residues. Trimming stripped 2 bases from V and 8 bases from J, with 18 bases between. The CDR3 coding sequence is TGCGCCAGCAGCCAATTTCAGGGAAGCGAGTGGGGCTACACCTTC. Its protein product is CASSQFQGSEWGYTF.

The chain employs TRBV6-5 and TRBJ2-7; 9 bases match TRBD2. The length of the CDR3 is 13 residues. V shed 6 bases and J 8 bases; nucleotides not matched to a gene: 8. CDR1 and CDR2 from the germline V gene are MNHEY and SVGAGI. CDR3 region: CASRLTSGPQQYF. CDR3 in DNA: TGTGCCAGCAGATTGACTAGCGGACCTCAGCAGTACTTC.

This clone has more than one count but fewer than ten. This sample includes further DNA sequences coding for the same CDR3. The chain links TRBV5-4 to TRBJ2-1, with D uncertain. The V gene's germline CDR1 is SGHNT and CDR2 YYREEE (reference sequence). CDR3 length equals 12 residues. Trimming removed 0 bases at V and 5 bases at J, with 3 bases between. Here the CDR3 DNA reads TGTGCCAGCAGCTTGGTCGACAATGAGCAGTTCTTC. Encoded protein: CASSLVDNEQFF.

This clone was picked up a small number of times. The rearrangement links TRBV19 to TRBJ1-2, with D tentatively TRBD1 (5 bases). The CDR3 is 14 amino acids. The germline V gene has CDR1 LNHDA and CDR2 SQIVND (reference sequence). V lost 5 bases and J lost 5, with 15 bases in between. The chain's CDR3 is CASSWQGSLYGYTF. The CDR3 DNA is TGTGCCAGTAGTTGGCAGGGCAGCTTATATGGCTACACCTTC.

The chain employs TRBV30 and TRBJ2-5, with 9 bases identical to TRBD1. Gene TRBJ2-7 matches the end of the DNA better, so the J call may be wrong. The germline gives CDR1 GTSNPN, CDR2 SVGIG (reference sequence). This CDR3 has 12 amino acids. The CDR3 loop is CAWAGTGPEQYF. In DNA, the CDR3 is TGTGCCTGGGCCGGGACAGGGCCCGAGCAGTACTTC.

CDR3 bases: TGCGCCAGCAGCCAAGATCTCCGCGGGAGTTGGTACGAGCAGTACTTC. This translates into CASSQDLRGSWYEQYF. The chain carries TRBV4-3 and TRBJ2-7; 7 positions match TRBD2. Unmatched junction bases numbered 9, after V lost 0 bases and J lost 4 bases. Germline V gene lookup returns CDR1 LGHNA and CDR2 YSLEER. The CDR3 length is 16 residues.

This clone was found a few times. The chain recombines TRBV20-1 with TRBJ1-1; D is uncertain. Germline V gene data show CDR1 as DFQATT and CDR2 as SNEGSKA (reference sequence). The CDR3 length is 11 residues. Trimming left V 3 bases short and J 6 bases short, with 8 bases between. CDR3 sequence reads: CSASESAEAFF. The DNA for the CDR3 is TGCAGTGCTAGCGAGAGCGCTGAAGCTTTCTTT.

The rearrangement links TRBV7-3 to TRBJ2-7, with D possibly being TRBD1 or TRBD2 (5 bases each). The CDR3 is 12 amino acids. V was cut by 5 bases and J by 9 bases, with 14 bases left in between. Germline CDR1 and CDR2: SGHTA and FQGTGA. The CDR3 region has the DNA TGTGCCAGCAGCGGCGATAGAGGGGTGCAGTACTTC. As protein: CASSGDRGVQYF.